What follows are 8 T cell receptor beta chains derived from one specimen sequenced in a study of blood T cell repertoires in COVID-19. Sequenced by immunoSEQ multiplex PCR; TCRdb stores in-frame clones only, minus some. The sample yields 120,000 to 150,000 clones, approximately 90% seen once. The material sequenced was peripheral blood. Source of these receptors: a man between 18 and 29 years old with COVID-19, enrolled during active disease.

The chain is built from TRBV19 and TRBJ2-6; 11 nucleotides match TRBD1. This CDR3 contains 19 residues. Germline assignment: CDR1 LNHDA and CDR2 SQIVND (reference sequence). After removal of 3 bases from V and 1 base from J, the junction contained 8 bases not matched to a gene. CDR3 sequence reads: CASSIRGTGGISGANVLTF. The CDR3 DNA is TGTGCCAGTAGTATCCGGGGGACAGGGGGTATTTCTGGGGCCAACGTCCTGACTTTC.

CDR3 nucleotide sequence: TGTGCCAGCAGTTTGGCAGAATATGCTGGAAACACCATATATTTT. It translates to CASSLAEYAGNTIYF. The V gene is TRBV28, the J gene TRBJ1-3; D remains unclear. Germline CDR1 MDHEN, CDR2 SYDVKM. This CDR3 contains 15 residues. V lost 3 bases and J 2 bases, leaving 11 bases between the germline ends.

The rearrangement uses TRBV5-6 and TRBJ2-5, with D possibly matching TRBD1 (6 bases). V lost 2 bases and J lost 1, with 15 bases in between. There are 16 residues in the CDR3. The germline CDR1 and CDR2 sequences are SGHDT and YYEEEE. The CDR3 region has the DNA TGTGCCAGCAGCTTCCCGGGACAAGGGGTCCAAGAGACCCAGTACTTC. It encodes CASSFPGQGVQETQYF.

The genes are TRBV28 and TRBJ2-4, with 9 bases lining up with TRBD1. This CDR3 is built from 14 residues. CDR1 and CDR2 (germline): MDHEN, SYDVKM. The junction had 14 bases not matched to a gene; V was cut back by 6 bases and J by 14 bases. CDR3 loop: CASSFLPGQGFEYF. For the CDR3, the DNA is TGTGCCAGCAGCTTTCTCCCGGGACAGGGTTTCGAGTACTTC.

This clone was detected only a few times. This chain's CDR3 is CASSLSTSGVNNEQFF. The CDR3 nucleotides are TGTGCCAGCAGCTTATCAACTAGTGGGGTGAACAATGAGCAGTTCTTC. The chain has TRBV7-9 and TRBJ2-1; D may be TRBD2 (5 bases). The V end lost 2 bases, the J end lost 5 bases, and 16 bases lay between the germline ends. The germline gives CDR1 SEHNR, CDR2 FQNEAQ (reference sequence). This CDR3 region has 16 residues.

This clone was found once. This rearrangement joins TRBV15 to TRBJ2-2, with D unresolved. Germline CDR1 LNHNV, CDR2 YYDKDF (reference sequence). The CDR3 totals 15 residues. Deletions cut 1 base from V and 3 bases from J, with 9 bases between. CDR3 in amino acids: CATSRVRQDTGELFF. The CDR3 bases are TGTGCCACCAGCAGAGTAAGGCAGGACACCGGGGAGCTGTTTTTT.

The gene calls are TRBV10-3 and TRBJ1-6; D gene ambiguous. CDR3 length: 15 residues. V was clipped by 3 bases and J by 8 bases, with 14 bases between them. Germline CDR1 reads ENHRY; CDR2 reads SYGVKD. Written as DNA, the CDR3 is TGTGCCATCAGTGAAGAAAGGCGGGTGGATTCACCCCTCCACTTT. Its protein is CAISEERRVDSPLHF.

The rearrangement uses TRBV27 and TRBJ1-6; D gene unclear. Per germline, CDR1 MNHEY and CDR2 SMNVEV (reference sequence). Trimming removed 3 bases from V and 9 bases from J, with 9 bases in between. CDR3 size: 13 residues. Here the CDR3 DNA reads TGTGCCAGCAGTTTTTCGGGGATTTCACCCCTCCACTTT. This gives the protein CASSFSGISPLHF.